The present T cell receptor (beta chain) was sequenced within a study of blood T cell repertoires in COVID-19. The overall study: PBMCs, B-cell-depleted T cells, or T cells were the source of the cDNA or gDNA that made up the material.

This clone was found a few times. Authors' analysis steps: From reference gene primer amplification, estimates of nucleated cell counts were derived. The repertoire was sequenced with immunoSEQ multiplex PCR; TCRdb's copy has only in-frame clones and lacks some. V and J calls and clone size are given by that table; D and trimming were obtained from the DNA. The sample records some 220,000 clones, over 75% being singletons. In germline, CDR1 is MGHDK, CDR2 SYGVNS. The CDR3 runs 16 residues. Germline trimming cut 1 base from V and 10 bases from J; bases unmatched to any gene: 7. The receptor was isolated from a woman aged 70-85 years with COVID-19, enrolled during active disease. V is TRBV25-1 and J is TRBJ2-1; 13 bases match TRBD2. Sequenced sample: peripheral blood. The CDR3 is CASSEFGTSGTTEQFF. As DNA, the CDR3 is TGTGCCAGCAGTGAATTCGGGACTAGCGGGACTACGGAGCAGTTCTTC.